This TCR beta chain stems from a study of vaccination effects on CD4 cells after COVID-19. Prior to sequencing, the ViraFEST assay stimulated PBMC with viral peptide pools, which expanded the antigen-specific CD4+ T cells. The culture ran for roughly ten days before CD4+ T cells were isolated. Subjects were given two BNT162b2 or mRNA-1273 vaccine doses. Only in-frame clones appear in the TCRdb table, and some are missing; sequencing was by immunoSEQ multiplex PCR. The table lists 75,000 or so clones, around four fifths of them singletons, with under 1.2% in the top ten. For this clone: Its specificity is not known.

The V end was cut by 4 bases, the J end by 1 base, with 7 bases between. From germline, CDR1 is PRHDT and CDR2 FYEKMQ (reference sequence). This CDR3 is built from 13 residues. Study findings and constraints: Of the vaccine-induced clones from healthy vaccinees, merely 1 of 255 recognized common cold coronaviruses as well.

The sequencing used CD4+ T cells from PBMCs cultured with HCoV-OC43 spike peptides, collected after COVID-19 vaccination. The subset is: HCoV-OC43 spike overlapping peptide pool stimulation. The J gene is TRBJ1-2, the V gene TRBV13; the D is unclear. This TCR derives from a human donor who received a COVID-19 vaccine. CDR3 region: CASSSAVNYGYTF. CDR3 sequence (DNA): TGTGCCAGCAGCTCAGCAGTTAACTATGGCTACACCTTC.